Sequencing of this TCR beta chain was carried out in a study of T cell clusters in autoimmune cytopenias. Study in general: Per sample, median TRB depth was about 52,000 reads, yielding a median 2,350 distinct clonotypes.

TRB was amplified from about 270 ng of peripheral blood genomic DNA per sample. As to this clonotype: What it binds is unknown.

TRB was amplified by touch-down multiplex PCR, primer pools A and B combined. TCRdb reprocessed the multiplex PCR reads; each CDR3 protein has one entry and no DNA is given. This table lists more than 3,500 distinct CDR3 sequences. Broader study findings: Functional roles of the in silico T cell clusters still await experimental validation. A dominant lymphoma-associated repertoire apparently masked the cluster-lack signature in secondary cytopenia versus chronic lymphocytic leukemia.

The CDR3 contains 14 residues. The germline CDR1 and CDR2 sequences are SGHVS and FNYEAQ. This receptor was taken from a human donor with an autoimmune cytopenia or autoimmune hepatitis (not recorded which). This chain uses TRBV7-6 with TRBJ2-7; lacking DNA, the TRBD2 call made by TCRdb goes unchecked. The sample taken for sequencing was peripheral blood. The CDR3 protein is CASSFGGEEYEQYF.